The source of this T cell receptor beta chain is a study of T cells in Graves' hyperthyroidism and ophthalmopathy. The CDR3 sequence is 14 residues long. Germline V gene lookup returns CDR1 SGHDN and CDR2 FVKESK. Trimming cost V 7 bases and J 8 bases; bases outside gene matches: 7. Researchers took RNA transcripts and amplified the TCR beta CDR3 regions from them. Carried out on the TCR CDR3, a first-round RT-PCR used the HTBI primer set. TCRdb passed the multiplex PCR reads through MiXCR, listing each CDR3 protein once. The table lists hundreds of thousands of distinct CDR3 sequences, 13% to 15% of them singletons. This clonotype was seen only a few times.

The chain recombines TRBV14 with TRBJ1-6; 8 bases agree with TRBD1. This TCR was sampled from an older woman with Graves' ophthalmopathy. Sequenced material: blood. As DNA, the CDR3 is TGTGCCAGCAACACAGGGGGTTTGGATTCACCCCTCCACTTT. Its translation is CASNTGGLDSPLHF.